What follows describes a single T cell receptor (beta chain). The sample comes from a study of cytotoxic CD8 clonotypes in ibrutinib-treated CLL. The protocol was immunoSEQ multiplex PCR, while the TCRdb copy is restricted to in-frame clones and leaves out a portion. Of fewer than 400,000 clones listed, about 61% are singletons. The CDR3 totals 19 residues. The germline V gene encodes CDR1 SEHNR and CDR2 FQNEAQ (reference sequence). Trimming left V 2 bases short and J 5 bases short, with 27 bases between. The receptor's source is a human donor with chronic lymphocytic leukemia. Material: PBMCs, obtained after 36 months of ibrutinib treatment. The rearrangement joins TRBV7-9 to TRBJ2-5; tentatively, D is TRBD2 (6 bases). The CDR3 region has the DNA TGTGCCAGCAGCTTATTTGAAGGGAGCAGGAGGGAGTTTGGGGAGACCCAGTACTTC. Translated: CASSLFEGSRREFGETQYF.